The 10 T cell receptor beta chains below were found in one sample sequenced in a study of blood T cells in healthy people across ages. The second PCR ran 7 to 11 cycles with a sample-barcoded 5' primer and J-beta primers. TCRdb ran MiXCR on the 5' RACE reads and lists one entry per CDR3 protein. Of just under 750,000 distinct CDR3 sequences in the sample, around a fifth were seen once. Material for sequencing was blood. All receptors come from a man in his 70s in good health.

The J gene is TRBJ1-5, the V gene TRBV3-1; D gene uncertain. Germline CDR1 reads LGHDT; CDR2 reads YNNKEL (reference sequence). The length of the CDR3 is 13 residues. V was cut by 0 bases and J by 6 bases, with 6 bases left in between. CDR3 sequence reads: CASSQDRTQPQHF. In DNA form, the CDR3 reads TGTGCCAGCAGCCAAGATCGGACTCAGCCCCAGCATTTT.

This clonotype was observed at least ten times. The rearrangement uses TRBV20-1 and TRBJ2-1, with D perhaps TRBD2 (5 bases). Germline CDR1 DFQATT, CDR2 SNEGSKA (reference sequence). Trimming removed 2 bases at V and 12 bases at J, with 23 bases between. CDR3 size: 15 residues. Here the CDR3 DNA reads TGCAGTGCTAGAAGCTGGGGTAGTGGACGGGAAATGCAGTTCTTC. It codes for CSARSWGSGREMQFF.

This clonotype was detected only a few times. The J gene is TRBJ2-7, the V gene TRBV20-1; no definite D call. The CDR3 extends over 15 amino acids. Germline V gene sequence: CDR1 DFQATT, CDR2 SNEGSKA (reference sequence). Trimming pared 5 bases from V and 0 bases from J, leaving 17 bases between. CDR3 sequence (DNA): TGCAGTGCTCGCGTCGAGAGGTTCCCCTCCTACGAGCAGTACTTC. Encoded protein: CSARVERFPSYEQYF.

This chain links TRBV7-7 with TRBJ2-5; TRBD1 matches 8 bases. The germline V gene has CDR1 SSHAT and CDR2 FNYEAQ (reference sequence). Germline trimming cut 8 bases from V and 5 bases from J; bases unmatched to any gene: 10. The CDR3 totals 14 residues. CDR3 sequence reads: CASGRTGSIETQYF. CDR3 coding DNA: TGTGCCAGCGGTCGGACAGGGAGTATCGAGACCCAGTACTTC.

The chain recombines TRBV19 with TRBJ1-1; 7 bases are shared with TRBD1. CDR1 is LNHDA, CDR2 SQIVND, per germline (reference sequence). The CDR3 covers 14 residues. Trimming cost V 6 bases and J 6 bases; bases outside gene matches: 10. CDR3 bases: TGTGCCAGTAGAAACGACAGGGCCTTATCTGAAGCTTTCTTT. This translates into CASRNDRALSEAFF.

In this sample, this clonotype turned up a few times. This rearrangement joins TRBV20-1 to TRBJ1-3; no definite D call. This CDR3 has 14 amino acids. Deletions cut 5 bases from V and 4 bases from J, with 15 bases between. In germline, CDR1 is DFQATT, CDR2 SNEGSKA (reference sequence). This CDR3 is CSAPEKYSGNTIYF. CDR3 in DNA: TGCAGTGCTCCAGAGAAGTATTCCGGAAACACCATATATTTT.

This rearrangement joins TRBV5-1 to TRBJ2-1, with a possible D match to TRBD1 (7 bases). V was pared by 4 bases and J by 5 bases, with 16 bases between. CDR1 and CDR2 from the germline V gene are SGHRS and YFSETQ. This CDR3 spans 15 amino acids. CDR3 DNA sequence: TGCGCCAGCAGCCCGGGGCAGGGGGGTAACAATGAGCAGTTCTTC. Protein product: CASSPGQGGNNEQFF.

The V call is TRBV4-2, the J call TRBJ2-3, with 9 bases lining up with TRBD2. The CDR3 is 17 residues long. V lost 1 base and J lost 2; bases outside the gene matches: 7. The germline V gene has CDR1 LGHNA and CDR2 YNFKEQ. The CDR3 bases are TGTGCCAGCAGCCAAGTTAGCGGGGGCGGCTACACAGATACGCAGTATTTT. Translating it yields CASSQVSGGGYTDTQYF.

The V and J genes are TRBV10-3 and TRBJ2-5, with 7 bases aligning to TRBD2. The CDR3 is made up of 15 amino acids. Germline V gives CDR1 ENHRY, CDR2 SYGVKD. V shed 5 bases and J 4 bases; nucleotides not matched to a gene: 10. The CDR3 region has the DNA TGTGCCATCAGTTCAAGCGGGGCAATACTAGAGACCCAGTACTTC. It is translated as CAISSSGAILETQYF.

This clonotype was recorded many times. This sequence joins TRBV5-1 and TRBJ2-6; D could derive from TRBD1 or TRBD2 (5 bases each). The CDR3 runs 17 residues. From germline, CDR1 is SGHRS and CDR2 YFSETQ. The V end lost 0 bases, the J end lost 0 bases, and 10 bases lay between the germline ends. CDR3 sequence (DNA): TGCGCCAGCAGCTTGGTCCAGGGACGCTCTGGGGCCAACGTCCTGACTTTC. Translated, it gives CASSLVQGRSGANVLTF. Together with reference TRBV5-1 and TRBJ2-6, the CDR3 gives the full variable domain: KAGVTQTPRYLIKTRGQQVTLSCSPISGHRSVSWYQQTPGQGLQFLFEYFSETQRNKGNFPGRFSGRQFSNSRSEMNVSTLELGDSALYLCASSLVQGRSGANVLTFGAGSRLTVL.